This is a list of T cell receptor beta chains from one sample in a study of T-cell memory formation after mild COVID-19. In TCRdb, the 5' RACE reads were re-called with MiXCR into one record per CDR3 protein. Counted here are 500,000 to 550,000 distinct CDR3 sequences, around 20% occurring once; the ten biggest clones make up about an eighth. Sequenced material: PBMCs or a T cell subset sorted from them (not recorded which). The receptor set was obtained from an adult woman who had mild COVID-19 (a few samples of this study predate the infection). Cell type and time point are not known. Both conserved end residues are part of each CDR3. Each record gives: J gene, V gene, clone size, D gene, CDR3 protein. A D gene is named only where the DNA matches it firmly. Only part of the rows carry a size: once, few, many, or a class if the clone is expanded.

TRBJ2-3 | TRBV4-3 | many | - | CASSQGEARTDTQYF
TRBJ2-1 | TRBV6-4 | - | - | CASSEGLTGNEQFF
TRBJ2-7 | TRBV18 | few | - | CASSRGDRNPYEQYF
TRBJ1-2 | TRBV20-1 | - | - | CSAGEGPDGYTF
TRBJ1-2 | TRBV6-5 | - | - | CASTPDPVRGYTF
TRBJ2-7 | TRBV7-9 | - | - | CASSFNRDPHEQYF
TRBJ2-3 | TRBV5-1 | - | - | CASSLMQGGDTQYF
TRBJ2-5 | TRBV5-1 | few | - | CASSLAGKQETQYF
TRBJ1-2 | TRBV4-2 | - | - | CASSQEAGARGYTF
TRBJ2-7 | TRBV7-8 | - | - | CASSLAVQQGYTYEQYF
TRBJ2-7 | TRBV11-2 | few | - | CASSPGGSAYEQYF
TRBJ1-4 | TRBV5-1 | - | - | CASRGPTNEKLFF
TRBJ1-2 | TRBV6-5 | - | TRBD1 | CASSEQGRSFDYGYTF
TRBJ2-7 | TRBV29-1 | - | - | CSVEIESYEQYF
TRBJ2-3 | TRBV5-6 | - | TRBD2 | CASSSAGVPSSTDTQYF
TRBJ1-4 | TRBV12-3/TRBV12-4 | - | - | CASSRQTVSTNEKLFF
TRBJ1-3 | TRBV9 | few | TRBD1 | CASSVEGQGGNTIYF
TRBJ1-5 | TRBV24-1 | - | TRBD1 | CATSERQGADQPQHF
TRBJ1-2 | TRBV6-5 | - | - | CASSYSRRGDGYTF
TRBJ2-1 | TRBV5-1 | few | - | CASSLAPANEQFF
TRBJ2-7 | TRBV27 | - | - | CASSLAIGQKYEQYF
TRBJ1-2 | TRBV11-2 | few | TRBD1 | CASSLGHRDRAMQGYGYTF
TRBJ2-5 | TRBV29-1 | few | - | CSVEVFETQYF
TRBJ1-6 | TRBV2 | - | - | CASRPQGTNSPLHF
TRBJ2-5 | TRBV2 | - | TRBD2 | CAGNSGGPRVTQYF
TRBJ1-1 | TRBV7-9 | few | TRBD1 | CASSSPPGQGIEAFF
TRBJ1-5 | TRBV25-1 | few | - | CASRGGVGQPQHF
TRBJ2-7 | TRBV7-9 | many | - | CASSRQGNEQYF
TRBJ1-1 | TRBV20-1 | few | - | CSASRAMNTEAFF
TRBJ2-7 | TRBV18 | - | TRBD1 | CASSTGQGAAYEQYF
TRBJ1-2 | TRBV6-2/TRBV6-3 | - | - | CASSYSSSSYGYTF
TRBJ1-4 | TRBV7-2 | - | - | CASSLRRGGNEKLFF
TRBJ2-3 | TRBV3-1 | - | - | CASSQNYLDTQYF
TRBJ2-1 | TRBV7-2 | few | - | CASSYGASRGEQFF
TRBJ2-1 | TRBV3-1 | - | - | CASSQVSGEQFF
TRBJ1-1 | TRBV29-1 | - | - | CSVFRVPAEAFF
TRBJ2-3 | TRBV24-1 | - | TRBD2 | CATSDPTEGLAGGGDTQYF
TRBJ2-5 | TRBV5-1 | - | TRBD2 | CASSTAGTSVETQYF
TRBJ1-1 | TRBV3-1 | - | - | CASTQMANTEAFF
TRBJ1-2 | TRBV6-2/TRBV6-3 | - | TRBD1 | CASSKRQGAGYTF
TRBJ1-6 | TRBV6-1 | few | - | CASSEAEGENSPLHF
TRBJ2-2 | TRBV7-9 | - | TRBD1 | CASSSSTGQGAGELFF
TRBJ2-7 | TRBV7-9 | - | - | CASSPGINSYEQYF
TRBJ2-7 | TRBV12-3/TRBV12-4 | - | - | CASSFRGNAYEQYF